This TCR beta chain comes out of a study of OX40 agonist ivuxolimab in advanced cancers. Looking at the study overall: Cohort: around 83% men, mean age around 61, aged about 23 to 80.

This CDR3 has 15 amino acids. Germline V gene lookup returns CDR1 WNHNN and CDR2 SYGVQD (reference sequence). The V gene end was trimmed by 5 bases and the J gene end by 2 bases; junction bases not matched to a gene: 7. Some clones are missing from TCRdb's copy, which holds only in-frame ones; the method was immunoSEQ multiplex PCR. This table holds more than 55,000 clones, 70% to 90% found once. This receptor was obtained from an adult with an advanced solid tumor such as melanoma, head and neck, liver or kidney cancer. The V gene is TRBV10-1, the J gene TRBJ2-3, with 7 bases matching TRBD2. The sample was CD4+ or CD8+ T cells sorted from blood, taken in a trial of the OX40 agonist ivuxolimab. CDR3 loop: CASSLGGTFTDTQYF. The CDR3 bases are TGCGCCAGCAGTCTCGGGGGGACTTTCACAGATACGCAGTATTTT.